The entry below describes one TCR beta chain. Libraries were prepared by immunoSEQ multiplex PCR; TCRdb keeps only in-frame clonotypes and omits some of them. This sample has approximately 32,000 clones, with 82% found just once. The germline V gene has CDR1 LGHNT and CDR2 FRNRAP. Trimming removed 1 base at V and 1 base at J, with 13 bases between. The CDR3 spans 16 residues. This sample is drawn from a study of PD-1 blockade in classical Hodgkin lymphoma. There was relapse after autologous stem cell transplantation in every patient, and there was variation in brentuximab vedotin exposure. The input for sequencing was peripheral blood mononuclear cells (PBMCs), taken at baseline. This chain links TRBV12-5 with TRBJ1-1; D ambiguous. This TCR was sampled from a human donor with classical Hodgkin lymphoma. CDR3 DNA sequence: TGTGCTAGTGGTTTGGCGTGGGAGGCCCCGAACACTGAAGCTTTCTTT. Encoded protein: CASGLAWEAPNTEAFF.